A selection of T cell receptor beta chains follows, all from one sample in a study of long-term antiretroviral therapy in people with HIV. Clones were sequenced by immunoSEQ multiplex PCR, and TCRdb holds only the in-frame ones, with some missing. In the table there are 35,000 to 40,000 clones, approximately 79% of which are singletons. The source was unsorted PBMCs, collected 1.5 years after starting antiretroviral therapy. The receptor source for this set is a man aged 18 to 29 with HIV. The CDR3 runs from the conserved cysteine through the conserved F or W. The D gene is left open where the match is weak. Not every row has a clone size; where given, it reads once, few, many or a size class.

>TRBD1|TRBV29-1|NA|TRBJ2-7
TGCAGCGTTGCGGGACAGGGGTTCGAGCAGTACTTC
CSVAGQGFEQYF
>NA|TRBV11-3|NA|TRBJ2-1
TGTGCCAGCAGCCTCGATGTTGGGGGCGGTGAGCAGTTCTTC
CASSLDVGGGEQFF
>TRBD2|TRBV28|few|TRBJ2-7
TGTGCCAGCAGTTGGGAGACTAGCGGGGACTACGAGCAGTACTTC
CASSWETSGDYEQYF
>TRBD1|TRBV5-8|NA|TRBJ2-2
TGTGCCAGCTCTTTAGGGGGCGGTTACACCGGGGAGCTGTTTTTT
CASSLGGGYTGELFF
>TRBD1|TRBV19|NA|TRBJ1-2
TGTGCCAGTAGTAACAGGGGGCGGAGAGGCTACACCTTC
CASSNRGRRGYTF
>TRBD1|TRBV2|NA|TRBJ2-7
TGTGCCAGCGCCGACAGGGGCTTCTCCTACGAGCAGTACTTC
CASADRGFSYEQYF
>TRBD2|TRBV19|NA|TRBJ2-7
TGTGCCAGTAGTTTGGGACTAGCGACCTACGAGCAGTACTTC
CASSLGLATYEQYF
>NA|TRBV5-1|NA|TRBJ1-2
TGCGCCAGCAGCCCCGTACAGGAGACCTATGGCTACACCTTC
CASSPVQETYGYTF
>NA|TRBV5-1|NA|TRBJ2-1
TGCGCCAGCAGCTTGGAAGGACGTGAGCAGTTCTTC
CASSLEGREQFF
>TRBD1|TRBV6-5|NA|TRBJ2-7
TGTGCCAGCAGTTACTCCGGGACAGGAACCTACGAGCAGTACTTC
CASSYSGTGTYEQYF
>NA|TRBV6-5|few|TRBJ1-3
TGTGCCAGCAGGCCGGGGGGCACTGGAAACACCATATATTTT
CASRPGGTGNTIYF
>NA|TRBV7-2|NA|TRBJ1-2
TGTGCCAGCAGCCCGAGGGGTCTGGGGGCTTTGGAAGCTAACTATGGCTACACCTTC
CASSPRGLGALEANYGYTF
>NA|TRBV9|NA|TRBJ1-4
TGTGCCAGCAGCGCGGGGTTCCCAACTAATGAAAAACTGTTTTTT
CASSAGFPTNEKLFF
>NA|TRBV28|NA|TRBJ2-3
TGTGCCAGCAGTTTTTCTAGCGGCACAGATACGCAGTATTTT
CASSFSSGTDTQYF
>TRBD1|TRBV7-8|once|TRBJ1-2
TGTGCCAGCAGCTTCAGGGACAGGGGGCTCGGGAACTATGGCTACACCTTC
CASSFRDRGLGNYGYTF
>TRBD1|TRBV23-1|NA|TRBJ1-4
TGCGCCAGCAGTCAGGACAGGGAGGGGGGGGGTAGAGAAAAACTGTTTTTT
CASSQDREGGGREKLFF
>NA|TRBV27|once|TRBJ2-1
TGTGCCAGCGCTGGAGAGGGAGCGAGCTCCTACAATGAGCAGTTCTTC
CASAGEGASSYNEQFF
>TRBD1|TRBV5-1|NA|TRBJ1-5
TGCGCCAGCAGCCCGGGGACAGACAGCAATCAGCCCCAGCATTTT
CASSPGTDSNQPQHF
>TRBD2|TRBV7-2|NA|TRBJ2-2
TGTGCCAGCAGCTTAGGAGGGACTAGCGGCGGGGAGCTGTTTTTT
CASSLGGTSGGELFF